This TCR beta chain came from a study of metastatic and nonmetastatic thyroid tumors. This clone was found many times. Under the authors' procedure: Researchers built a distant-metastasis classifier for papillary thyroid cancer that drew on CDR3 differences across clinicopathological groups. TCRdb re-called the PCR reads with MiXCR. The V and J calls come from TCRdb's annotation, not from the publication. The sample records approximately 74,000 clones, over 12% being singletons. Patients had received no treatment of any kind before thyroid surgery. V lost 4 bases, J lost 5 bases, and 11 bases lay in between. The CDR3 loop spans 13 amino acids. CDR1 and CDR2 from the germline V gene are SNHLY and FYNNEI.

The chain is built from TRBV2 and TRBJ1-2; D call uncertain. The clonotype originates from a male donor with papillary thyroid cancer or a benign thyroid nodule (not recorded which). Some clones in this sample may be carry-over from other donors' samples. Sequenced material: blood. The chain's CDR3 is CASSVEQYYGYTF. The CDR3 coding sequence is TGTGCCAGCAGTGTTGAACAGTATTATGGCTACACCTTC.